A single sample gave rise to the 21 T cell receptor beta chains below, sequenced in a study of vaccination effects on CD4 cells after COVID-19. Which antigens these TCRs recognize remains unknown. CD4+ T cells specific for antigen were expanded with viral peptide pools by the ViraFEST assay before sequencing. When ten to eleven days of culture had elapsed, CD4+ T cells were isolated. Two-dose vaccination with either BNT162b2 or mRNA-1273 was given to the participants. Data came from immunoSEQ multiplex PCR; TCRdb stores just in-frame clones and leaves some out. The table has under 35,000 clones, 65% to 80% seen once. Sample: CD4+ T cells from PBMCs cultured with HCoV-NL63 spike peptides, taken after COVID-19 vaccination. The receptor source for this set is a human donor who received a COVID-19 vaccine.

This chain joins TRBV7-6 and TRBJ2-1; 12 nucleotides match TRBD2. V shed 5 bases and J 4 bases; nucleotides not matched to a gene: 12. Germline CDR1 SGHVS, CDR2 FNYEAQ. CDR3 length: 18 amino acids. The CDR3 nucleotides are TGTGCCAGCAGCCCCAGGACCCAGGGGACTAGCGGGTACAATGAGCAGTTCTTC. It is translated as CASSPRTQGTSGYNEQFF. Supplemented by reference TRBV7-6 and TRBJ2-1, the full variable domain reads GAGVSQSPRYKVTKRGQDVALRCDPISGHVSLYWYRQALGQGPEFLTYFNYEAQQDKSGLPNDRFSAERPEGSISTLTIQRTEQRDSAMYRCASSPRTQGTSGYNEQFFGPGTRLTVL.

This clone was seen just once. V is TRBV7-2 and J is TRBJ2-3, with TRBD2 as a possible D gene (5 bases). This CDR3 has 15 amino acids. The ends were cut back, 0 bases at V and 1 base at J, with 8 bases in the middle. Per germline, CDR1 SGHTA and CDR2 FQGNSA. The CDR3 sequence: CASSLAGLGTDTQYF. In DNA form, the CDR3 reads TGTGCCAGCAGCTTAGCCGGACTCGGCACAGATACGCAGTATTTT.

CDR3: CAISATPGQGTDTQYF. The CDR3 DNA follows: TGTGCCATCAGTGCTACCCCGGGACAGGGCACAGATACGCAGTATTTT. J is TRBJ2-3 and V is TRBV10-3; 8 nucleotides match TRBD1. The CDR3 has 16 amino acids. V shed 4 bases and J 1 base; nucleotides not matched to a gene: 7. Germline-derived CDR1 and CDR2 are ENHRY and SYGVKD.

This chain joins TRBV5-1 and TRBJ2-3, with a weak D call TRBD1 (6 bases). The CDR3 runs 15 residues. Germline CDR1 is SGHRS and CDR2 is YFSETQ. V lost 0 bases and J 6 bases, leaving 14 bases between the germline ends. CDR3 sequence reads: CASSLDARGLDTQYF. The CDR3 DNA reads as TGCGCCAGCAGCTTGGACGCCAGGGGATTGGATACGCAGTATTTT.

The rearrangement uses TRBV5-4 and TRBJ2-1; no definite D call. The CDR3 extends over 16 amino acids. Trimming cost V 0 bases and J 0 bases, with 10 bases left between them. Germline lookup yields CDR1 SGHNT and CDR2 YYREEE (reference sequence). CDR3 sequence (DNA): TGTGCCAGCAGCTTGGAGGGATCCAGCTCCTACAATGAGCAGTTCTTC. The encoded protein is CASSLEGSSSYNEQFF.

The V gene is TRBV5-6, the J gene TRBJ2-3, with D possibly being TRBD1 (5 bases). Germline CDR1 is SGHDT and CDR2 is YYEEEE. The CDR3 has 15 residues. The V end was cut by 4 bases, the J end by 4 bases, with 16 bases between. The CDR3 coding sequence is TGTGCCAGCAGCCGTCAGGGTGCGGACCCAGATACGCAGTATTTT. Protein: CASSRQGADPDTQYF.

The CDR3 coding sequence is TGCAGCGTGCCGGGACAGGGGTACCAAGAGACCCAGTACTTC. Its protein is CSVPGQGYQETQYF. This chain links TRBV29-1 with TRBJ2-5; 10 bases match TRBD1. The CDR3 runs to 14 residues. Looked up from germline, CDR1 is SQVTM and CDR2 is ANQGSEA. Trimming cost V 6 bases and J 0 bases; bases outside gene matches: 4.

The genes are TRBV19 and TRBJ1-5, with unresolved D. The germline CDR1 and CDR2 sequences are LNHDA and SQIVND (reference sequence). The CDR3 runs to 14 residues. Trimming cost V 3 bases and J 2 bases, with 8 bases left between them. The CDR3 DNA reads TGTGCCAGTAGTATTCGGGTCGGCAATCAGCCCCAGCATTTT. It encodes CASSIRVGNQPQHF.

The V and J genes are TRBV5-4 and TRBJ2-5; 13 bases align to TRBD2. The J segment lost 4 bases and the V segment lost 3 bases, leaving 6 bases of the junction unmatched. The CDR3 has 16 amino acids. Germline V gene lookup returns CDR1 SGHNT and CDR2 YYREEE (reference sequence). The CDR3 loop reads CASSSPGLAGRETQYF. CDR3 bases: TGTGCCAGCAGCTCTCCGGGACTAGCGGGGCGAGAGACCCAGTACTTC.

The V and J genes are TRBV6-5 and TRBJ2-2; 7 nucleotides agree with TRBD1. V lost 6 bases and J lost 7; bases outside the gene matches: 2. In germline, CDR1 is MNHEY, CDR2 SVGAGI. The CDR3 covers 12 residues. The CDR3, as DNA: TGTGCCAGCAGCCGGGACAGCGGGGAGCTGTTTTTT. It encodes CASSRDSGELFF.

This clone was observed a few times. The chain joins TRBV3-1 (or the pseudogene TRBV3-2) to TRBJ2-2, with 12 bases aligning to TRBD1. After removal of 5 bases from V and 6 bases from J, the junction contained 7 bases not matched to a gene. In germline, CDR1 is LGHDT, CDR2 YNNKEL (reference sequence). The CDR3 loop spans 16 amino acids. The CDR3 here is CASSYGTGGRAGELFF. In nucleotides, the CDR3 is TGTGCCAGCAGCTATGGGACAGGGGGCCGGGCCGGGGAGCTGTTTTTT.

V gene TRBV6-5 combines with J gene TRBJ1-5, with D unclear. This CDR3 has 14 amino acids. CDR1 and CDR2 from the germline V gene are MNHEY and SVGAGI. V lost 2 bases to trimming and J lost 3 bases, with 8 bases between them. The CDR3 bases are TGTGCCAGCAGTTACAGGGCTGACAATCAGCCCCAGCATTTT. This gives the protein CASSYRADNQPQHF.

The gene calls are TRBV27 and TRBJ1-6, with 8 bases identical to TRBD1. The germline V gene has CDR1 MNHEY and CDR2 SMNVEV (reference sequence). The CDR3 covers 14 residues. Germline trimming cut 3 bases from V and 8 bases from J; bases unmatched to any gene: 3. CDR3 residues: CASSFPGGDSPLHF. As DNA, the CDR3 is TGTGCCAGCAGTTTCCCAGGGGGCGATTCACCCCTCCACTTT.

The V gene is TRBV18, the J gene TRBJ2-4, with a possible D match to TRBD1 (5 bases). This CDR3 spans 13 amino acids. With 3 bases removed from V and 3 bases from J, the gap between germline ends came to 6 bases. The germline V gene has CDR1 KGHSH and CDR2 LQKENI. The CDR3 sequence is CASSPQGKNIQYF. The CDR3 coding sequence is TGTGCCAGCTCACCCCAGGGCAAAAACATTCAGTACTTC.

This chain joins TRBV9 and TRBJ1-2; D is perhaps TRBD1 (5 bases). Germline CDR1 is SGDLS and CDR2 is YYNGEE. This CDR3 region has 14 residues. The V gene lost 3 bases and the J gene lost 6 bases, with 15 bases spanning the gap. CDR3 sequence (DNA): TGTGCCAGCAGCGCCTCCGGCAGGGTCGATGGCTACACCTTC. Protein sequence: CASSASGRVDGYTF.

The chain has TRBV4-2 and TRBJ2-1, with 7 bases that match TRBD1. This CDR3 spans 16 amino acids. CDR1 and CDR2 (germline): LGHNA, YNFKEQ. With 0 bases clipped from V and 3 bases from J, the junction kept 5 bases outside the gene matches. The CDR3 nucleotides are TGTGCCAGCAGCCAAGATGCGAACAGGGGCTACAATGAGCAGTTCTTC. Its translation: CASSQDANRGYNEQFF.

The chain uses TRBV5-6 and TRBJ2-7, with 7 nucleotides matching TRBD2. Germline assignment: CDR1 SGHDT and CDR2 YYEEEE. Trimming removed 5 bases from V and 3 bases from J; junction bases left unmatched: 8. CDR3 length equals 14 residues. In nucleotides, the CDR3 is TGTGCCAGCAGGTACGGGACTAAGATCTACGAGCAGTACTTC. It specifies CASRYGTKIYEQYF.

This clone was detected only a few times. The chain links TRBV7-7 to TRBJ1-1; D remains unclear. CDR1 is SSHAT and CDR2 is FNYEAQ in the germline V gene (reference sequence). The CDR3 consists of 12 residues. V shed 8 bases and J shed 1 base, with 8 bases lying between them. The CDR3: CASENRNTEAFF. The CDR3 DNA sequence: TGTGCCAGCGAAAATAGGAACACTGAAGCTTTCTTT. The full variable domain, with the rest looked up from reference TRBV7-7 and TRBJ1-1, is GAGVSQSPRYKVTKRGQDVTLRCDPISSHATLYWYQQALGQGPEFLTYFNYEAQPDKSGLPSDRFSAERPEGSISTLTIQRTEQRDSAMYRCASENRNTEAFFGQGTRLTVV.

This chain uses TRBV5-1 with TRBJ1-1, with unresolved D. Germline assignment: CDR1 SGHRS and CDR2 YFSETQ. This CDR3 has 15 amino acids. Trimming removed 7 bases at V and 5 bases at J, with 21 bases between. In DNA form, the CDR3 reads TGCGCCAGCCAGGACTCCACGAGGTGGAGGACTGAAGCTTTCTTT. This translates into CASQDSTRWRTEAFF.

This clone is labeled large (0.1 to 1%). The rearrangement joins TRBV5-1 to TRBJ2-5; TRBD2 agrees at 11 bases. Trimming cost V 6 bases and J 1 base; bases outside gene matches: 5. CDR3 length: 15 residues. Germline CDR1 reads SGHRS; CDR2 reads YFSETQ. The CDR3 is CASTPTSGVQETQYF. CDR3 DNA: TGCGCCAGCACCCCGACTAGCGGGGTCCAAGAGACCCAGTACTTC.

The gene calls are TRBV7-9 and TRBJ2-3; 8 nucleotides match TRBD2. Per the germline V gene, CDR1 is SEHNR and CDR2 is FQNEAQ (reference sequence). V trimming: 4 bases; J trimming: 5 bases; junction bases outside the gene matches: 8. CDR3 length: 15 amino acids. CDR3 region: CASSSRGGQVDTQYF. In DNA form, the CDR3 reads TGTGCCAGCAGCTCCCGGGGGGGCCAGGTAGATACGCAGTATTTT.